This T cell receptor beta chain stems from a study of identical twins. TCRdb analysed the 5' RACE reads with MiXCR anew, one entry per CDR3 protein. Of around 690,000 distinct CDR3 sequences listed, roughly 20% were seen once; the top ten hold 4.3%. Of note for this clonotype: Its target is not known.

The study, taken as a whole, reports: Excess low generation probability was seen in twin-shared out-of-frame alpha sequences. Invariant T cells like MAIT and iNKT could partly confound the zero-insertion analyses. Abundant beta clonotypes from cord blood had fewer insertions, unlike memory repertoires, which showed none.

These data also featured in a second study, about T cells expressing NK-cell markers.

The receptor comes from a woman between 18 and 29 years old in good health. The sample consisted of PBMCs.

CDR3: CASRVDSPLTEQYF. The CDR3, as DNA: TGTGCCAGCAGGGTCGACAGCCCTTTAACGGAGCAGTACTTC. This rearrangement joins TRBV6-1 to TRBJ2-7; tentatively, D is TRBD1 (5 bases). CDR1 MNHNS and CDR2 SASEGT come from the germline V gene. The V gene lost 6 bases and the J gene lost 7 bases, with 19 bases spanning the gap. This CDR3 is 14 amino acids long.